This paragraph covers one TCR beta chain sequence. The antigen it recognizes is unknown. No much larger clone exists at a distance of one base, and base qualities are not known. The cohort consisted of approximately 670 healthy bone marrow donors. At the time of sampling, all cohort members were nominally healthy, though unrecorded immune exposures were likely present. CMV serostatus was positive for 250 to 300 and negative for about 50% of the roughly 700 cohort members, and was not recorded for this donor. A peripheral blood sample was collected from each donor, and TCR beta sequencing was performed on peripheral blood mononuclear cells. The Qiagen DNeasy Blood Extraction Kit was used to extract genomic DNA from the blood cell samples. These data are taken from a study of cytomegalovirus exposure and HLA in healthy donors (dated 2017 in TCRdb). Study-wide context: According to an earlier analysis of 550 to 700 of the donors, about 179 million T cells yielded 120 million or so unique TCR beta sequences and around 300 Gb of sequence data. Besides the first cohort of 550 to 750 subjects, a separate validation cohort made up of roughly 120 different subjects was used. A later analysis re-analyzed previously published TCR beta repertoires from roughly 600 donors and added high-resolution HLA genotyping to study TCR occurrence patterns. An earlier analysis of approximately 640 of the donors applied high-throughput TCR beta sequencing to assess whether each TCR beta V gene segment acted as functional or pseudogenic. Genome-wide SNP genotypes for about 55% of the roughly 670 donors were used in a later genetic analysis, which treated that subset as a discovery cohort. Donor age, sex, ethnicity and CMV serostatus were compiled alongside the repertoire data. An early release that covered about 600 HLA-typed donors contained approximately 300 gigabases of sequencing data and around 80 million unique TCR sequences. To predict cytomegalovirus infection status, the study brought together high-throughput TCR immunosequencing, statistical association of individual TCRs with disease status, and machine learning. HLA typing covered class I and class II loci at four-digit resolution. Among several hundred genotyped donors of the cohort, an average of approximately 240,000 unique TCR beta nucleotide sequences was sequenced per donor, of which about 20% were non-productive. All discovery cohort repertoires had been generated using a single sequencing platform. The study was designed to test whether signatures of past pathogen exposure could be identified by cataloging public T cell receptors. The study profiled the T cell repertoires of fewer than 850 subjects by immunosequencing and related them to cytomegalovirus serostatus. Typing coverage differed by locus: A, B, C, DRB1 and DQB1 were typed in about 620-640 donors, DQA1 in about 560, DPA1 in approximately 610, and DPB1 in just under 490. Four or five DR-DQ haplotypes were handled as single units for association and clustering, since linkage in the cohort was strong. Among the approximately 420 genotyped donors, more than 70% belonged to the genetic ancestry cluster associated with self-reported Caucasian donors. In the later analysis, no new phenotypic data were used to find candidate immune exposures; instead, reliance was placed on TCR beta sequences and their occurrence across donors. General findings and caveats noted by the study authors: Because HLA typing was unavailable for some donors at each locus, only the typed subset was used in association tests. An earlier analysis of approximately 590 of the donors showed that most TCR beta V segments appeared in productive rearrangements either about 87% or about 30% of the time, which broadly matched IMGT annotations. V-gene and J-gene trimming of TCR beta chains was associated with a missense DCLRE1C variant in a later genetic analysis, and the association was replicated in an independent cohort. The study listed 150 to 200 TCR beta chains as associated with cytomegalovirus. A later analysis found that TCR association rates varied across HLA loci, with DRB1 alleles showing the most associated TCRs and HLA-C alleles the fewest. Compared with equally common non-associated chains, HLA-associated TCR beta chains in a later analysis were more clonally expanded and had lower generation probabilities. A later analysis found that most CMV-associated TCR beta chains appeared HLA-restricted, with HLA associations seemingly driven largely by CMV exposure. Most TCR sequences were seen in very few donors, while some public TCRs were found in many individuals. A later analysis reported that several top co-occurrence clusters appeared linked to parvovirus B19, influenza, CMV and Epstein-Barr virus. Because counts were too low, fewer than 20 rarely observed V segments, including chromosome 9 orphons, were excluded from the earlier analysis of roughly 580 of the donors. Assigning TCR associations to individual alleles was difficult when HLA alleles, especially DR and DQ, strongly co-occurred. The sequencing pipeline was judged likely to have produced a cluster of highly shared sequence variants as a technical artifact. A further reported finding was that TCR beta sequences accurately predicted the HLA-A and HLA-B alleles for most subjects in the first cohort. Linkage disequilibrium might explain the correlated functional status among segregating V segments, but an unknown experimental factor could not be excluded. In vitro tests confirmed that a few of the cytomegalovirus-associated TCR beta chains recognize cytomegalovirus antigens. The authors suggested that the approach could potentially be generalized to other disease states and immunological phenotypes. In both the original and validation cohorts, the classifier was reported to diagnose cytomegalovirus status with high specificity and sensitivity. The cohort was sequenced for TCR beta chains only, and without alpha or paired-chain data the features that could be detected were limited. In a later analysis, some 17,000 TCR beta sequences were associated with specific HLA alleles at a false discovery rate of 0.05. Presence/absence analyses assumed roughly uniform sequencing depth across donors, an assumption that may not hold. The 87-base-pair reads could not distinguish some IMGT-functional V segments, including TRBV6-2 and TRBV6-3, so those segments were excluded. For the cohort, immune exposure information was limited to CMV serostatus. According to a later genetic analysis, donors in an Asian-associated ancestry cluster had fewer N-insertions in productive TCRs than the roughly 670-donor mean.

From its cysteine to its phenylalanine, the CDR3 spans 15 amino acids. Left in the record is the CDR3 DNA by itself, 45 bases read in frame from the first base. Libraries were prepared through the immunoSEQ multiplex PCR assay. The multiplex PCR relied on a mix of 60 forward primers for TCR Vbeta segments and 13 reverse primers for TCR Jbeta segments. The CDR3 region of rearranged TCR beta genes was amplified from genomic DNA by a multiplex PCR assay. The Illumina HiSeq System was used to sequence the amplified TCR beta libraries as 87-base-pair reads. On the study's bioinformatics: A later analysis tallied 75 million to 95 million unique TCR beta chains across the 666 repertoires, and approximately 11 million of those chains were shared by two or more donors. Raw reads were error-corrected and collapsed into unique sequences with a nearest-neighbor algorithm that merged closely related sequences to remove PCR and sequencing errors. To assign V, D and J gene segments, CDR3 sequences were aligned to IMGT reference sequences. For a sequence to be retained, a match of at least six nucleotides to both a V gene segment and a J gene segment was required. A rearrangement was called productive if the CDR3 had no stop codons and remained in frame with V and J, and every other rearrangement was called non-productive. Following IMGT convention, CDR3 was defined as the stretch from the second conserved V-encoded cysteine to the conserved J-encoded phenylalanine. The earlier analysis of about 610 of the donors excluded any sequence lacking an unambiguous match to a single V gene segment. An earlier analysis of over 450 of the donors classified V segments as functional when productive rearrangements were above 56.7% and as segregating when the standard deviation between donors was above 5%. A statistical classification framework was built to diagnose cytomegalovirus status from the catalog of TCR beta chain sequences. In a later analysis, TCR nucleotide sequences were compared against IMGT/GENE-DB human TR gene sequences so that V and J genes could be assigned. The TCRdist pipeline was used in a later analysis to assign CDR3 sequences and most-parsimonious VDJ recombination scenarios. In a later analysis, each TCR beta chain was defined by its CDR3 amino acid sequence together with its V-gene family, and reads without a unique V-gene family were excluded. To address suspected cross-contamination and a sequencing artifact, a later analysis removed under 600 highly shared, low-generation-probability nucleotide sequences. A later analysis calculated a clonal expansion index for each public chain from normalized within-repertoire ranks of inferred template counts. In a later analysis, generation probabilities were computed with a VDJ recombination model fitted to out-of-frame rearrangements, and the resulting probabilities were checked against IGoR. Hypergeometric tests were used in a later analysis to score TCR-TCR, TCR-HLA and TCR-CMV co-occurrence, with a repertoire-size bias correction applied to the TCR pairs. False discovery rates were estimated in a later analysis by permuting HLA or CMV assignments 20 times. A later analysis grouped co-occurring TCRs with DBSCAN, adding TCRdist sequence similarity when clustering within HLA-allele-positive subsets. Repertoires with fewer than 30,000 or more than 120,000 public chains, plus five repertoires with anomalous nucleotide sharing, were excluded from co-occurrence clustering. As stored in TCRdb, this immuneACCESS dataset retains in-frame rearrangements with V and J assigned. A fraction of the clones does not appear; measured against another copy, unresolved V genes explain less than half of the discrepancy, and the remainder lacks a known reason. V and J calls and clone size are copied from that table; D and trimming were computed from the DNA. The sample yields more than 80,000 clones; roughly 82% were counted once. Together, the top ten hold roughly 8.8% of the sample.

Input material: PBMCs. The V gene is TRBV7-5 and the J gene is TRBJ2-3; the table assigns TRBD2, which was not confirmed against the DNA. TRBV7-5 is a recognized pseudogene. The TCR was taken from a human donor in good health. The DNA reads TGTGTCAGAAGCCCCCGCGGGACCAACACAGATACGCAGTATTTT. Its protein is CVRSPRGTNTDTQYF.